Below, one T cell receptor beta chain is given with its context. The antigen this receptor binds is unknown. Base qualities were left out, and no much larger clone turns up one base away. CDR1 and CDR2, looked up from the germline V gene, are SNHLY and FYNNEI. V sheds 8 bases and J sheds 3 bases, leaving 13 bases between their ends. There are 13 amino acids in the CDR3, from cysteine to phenylalanine inclusive. The CDR3 DNA has 39 bases and is translated from base 1. Collaborating institutions collected whole blood in K2EDTA tubes following their own protocols. Collaborator samples were shipped for TCRbeta analysis as frozen whole blood, isolated PBMCs, or DNA extracted from either sample type. The immunoSEQ Assay, a bias-controlled multiplex PCR, was used to amplify TCRbeta CDR3 regions from genomic DNA. Per the original workflow: The number of nucleated cells in each sample was estimated from the amplification of reference gene primers within the assay. Sequence reads were collapsed and filtered to measure the absolute abundance of every unique TCRbeta CDR3 rearrangement. Productive Simpson clonality was computed per sample as the square root of Simpson's diversity index over productive rearrangements. TCRdb provides this immuneACCESS table in a form limited to in-frame rearrangements. Some clones are lacking; in checked studies, under half of them reflect an unresolved V gene, and why the rest are absent is not known. V and J calls and clone size are those listed in that table; D and trimming were worked out from the DNA. The sample includes tens of thousands of clones, with more than 75% observed a single time. 1.4% to 1.5% of the sample is held by the ten biggest clonotypes.

This entry is derived from a study of blood T cell repertoires in COVID-19 (TCRdb year 2020). At the level of the whole study: Collaborator samples came from the United States, Italy and Spain and covered acute and convalescent phases of COVID-19. The repertoires were released in a freely available public database meant as a resource for research on the immune response to SARS-CoV-2. Samples came from the ongoing ImmuneRACE study (first 160 participants) plus 1,254 subjects from 6 global collaborators. The material from the prospective study consisted of cDNA or gDNA derived from T cells, B-cell-depleted T cells, or PBMCs. HLA class I and class II types, where available, came from metadata supplied by the sample provider rather than from assay-based typing. The dataset comprised deeply sampled blood TCRbeta repertoires from subjects exposed to, actively infected with, or recovered from COVID-19. Sample metadata almost always included a de-identified subject ID, COVID-19 status, age in years and sex. Results and caveats for the whole study, not just this receptor: How much clinical and demographic metadata was included differed by source and by participant, and the metadata was provided uncurated.

The sequence joins TRBV2 to TRBJ2-5, with a tentative D gene TRBD2 over 5 matching bases. The sequence came from a man aged 45-60 years with acute or convalescent COVID-19. The specimen sequenced was peripheral blood. The nucleotides read TGTGCCAGCCGGAGCGGCTCCGAAGAGACCCAGTACTTC. This encodes CASRSGSEETQYF. With all but the CDR3 taken from the reference TRBV2 and TRBJ2-5 genes, the full variable domain is: EPEVTQTPSHQVTQMGQEVILRCVPISNHLYFYWYRQILGQKVEFLVSFYNNEISEKSEIFDDQFSVERPDGSNFTLKIRSTKLEDSAMYFCASRSGSEETQYFGPGTRLLVL.